These T cell receptor beta chains were read from a single sample in a study of cytomegalovirus exposure and HLA in healthy donors. Here immunoSEQ multiplex PCR was the method, and the copy in TCRdb shows in-frame clones only, minus some. The sample has about 140,000 clones; around 75% are singletons. The sample was PBMCs. All receptors come from a man under 40 in good health and CMV-seronegative. CDR3s include the opening cysteine and the closing phenylalanine or tryptophan. The order of the fields is clone size, J gene, V gene, D gene, CDR3 length, CDR3 protein, CDR3 DNA. A D gene is named only where the DNA matches it firmly. The listing skips clone size in some rows; elsewhere it reads once, few, many or a size class.

>-|TRBJ1-2|TRBV7-9|-|15
CASSLQGPANYGYTF
TGTGCCAGCAGCTTACAGGGTCCCGCTAACTATGGCTACACCTTC
>few|TRBJ2-5|TRBV30|TRBD1|14
CAWNRDRGTGTQYF
TGTGCCTGGAATCGGGACAGGGGAACGGGGACCCAGTACTTC
>-|TRBJ1-2|TRBV30|-|11
CAWSVLEGYTF
TGTGCCTGGAGTGTATTGGAGGGCTACACCTTC
>-|TRBJ1-1|TRBV7-9|TRBD1|15
CASSLTGARDTEAFF
TGTGCCAGCAGCTTAACAGGGGCGCGGGACACTGAAGCTTTCTTT
>-|TRBJ2-5|TRBV28|TRBD2|16
CASSKDSGANQETQYF
TGTGCCAGCAGTAAAGATAGCGGGGCCAACCAAGAGACCCAGTACTTC
>-|TRBJ1-2|TRBV2|TRBD1|15
CASCSRTGGFGGYTF
TGTGCCAGCTGTTCCAGGACAGGTGGTTTTGGTGGCTACACCTTC
>-|TRBJ2-2|TRBV9|-|13
CASSVRSTGELFF
TGTGCCAGCAGCGTACGGAGCACCGGGGAGCTGTTTTTT
>-|TRBJ2-7|TRBV28|TRBD2|16
CASSWRGASGASEQYF
TGTGCCAGCAGTTGGAGAGGGGCTAGCGGGGCCTCCGAGCAGTACTTC
>-|TRBJ2-1|TRBV29-1|-|13
CSVVGGPGNEQFF
TGCAGCGTTGTCGGGGGGCCCGGGAATGAGCAGTTCTTC
>once|TRBJ1-5|TRBV5-1|-|13
CASSLVGGQPQHF
TGCGCCAGCAGCTTGGTGGGGGGGCAGCCCCAGCATTTT
>-|TRBJ2-5|TRBV28|-|12
CASTTNQETQYF
TGTGCCAGTACGACTAATCAAGAGACCCAGTACTTC
>few|TRBJ2-2|TRBV6-1|-|14
CASSQGSGTGELFF
TGTGCCAGCAGCCAGGGGTCGGGCACCGGGGAGCTGTTTTTT
>-|TRBJ2-1|TRBV9|TRBD2|14
CASSGLAGVYEQFF
TGTGCCAGCAGCGGACTAGCGGGAGTATATGAGCAGTTCTTC
>-|TRBJ2-3|TRBV29-1|TRBD1|13
CSADRGGTDTQYF
TGCAGCGCTGACAGGGGCGGCACAGATACGCAGTATTTT
>-|TRBJ2-1|TRBV25-1|TRBD2|15
CASSGTSVSWNEQFF
TGTGCCAGCAGTGGGACTAGCGTCAGTTGGAATGAGCAGTTCTTC
>-|TRBJ1-5|TRBV15|TRBD1|17
CATSRDLTGGAGQPQHF
TGTGCCACCAGCAGAGATTTGACAGGGGGCGCAGGTCAGCCCCAGCATTTT
>-|TRBJ1-2|TRBV30|-|16
CAWKTRAGAIPYGYTF
TGTGCCTGGAAGACACGGGCAGGGGCGATCCCCTATGGCTACACCTTC
>-|TRBJ2-7|TRBV30|TRBD2|13
CAGSSSGMYEQYF
TGTGCCGGCTCCTCTAGCGGGATGTACGAGCAGTACTTC
>few|TRBJ1-5|TRBV7-2|-|13
CASSLARGQPQHF
TGTGCCAGCAGCTTAGCGCGGGGTCAGCCCCAGCATTTT
>-|TRBJ2-7|TRBV5-4|-|15
CASSQQWDTTYEQYF
TGTGCCAGCAGCCAACAGTGGGACACGACCTACGAGCAGTACTTC
>-|TRBJ1-2|TRBV28|-|12
CASSPPPPGYTF
TGTGCCAGCAGTCCTCCCCCCCCGGGCTACACCTTC
>-|TRBJ1-5|TRBV6-5|-|15
CASTWPGRSNQPQHF
TGTGCCAGCACCTGGCCAGGGCGAAGCAATCAGCCCCAGCATTTT
>-|TRBJ1-2|TRBV28|-|15
CASSLVRVSNYGYTF
TGTGCCAGCAGTTTGGTCAGGGTATCTAACTATGGCTACACCTTC
>-|TRBJ2-4|TRBV9|-|15
CASSVGGNWENSQYF
TGTGCCAGCAGCGTAGGAGGGAACTGGGAAAACAGTCAGTACTTC
>-|TRBJ2-4|TRBV30|-|14
CAWKSSGAKNIQYF
TGTGCCTGGAAATCCAGTGGAGCCAAAAACATTCAGTACTTC